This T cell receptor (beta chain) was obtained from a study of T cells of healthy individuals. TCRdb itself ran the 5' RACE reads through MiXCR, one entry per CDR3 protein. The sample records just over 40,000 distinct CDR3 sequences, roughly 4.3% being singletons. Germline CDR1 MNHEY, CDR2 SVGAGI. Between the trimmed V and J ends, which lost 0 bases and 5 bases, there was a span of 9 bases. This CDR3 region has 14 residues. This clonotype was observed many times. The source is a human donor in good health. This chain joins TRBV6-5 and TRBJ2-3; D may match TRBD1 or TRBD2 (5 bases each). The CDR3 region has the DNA TGTGCCAGCAGTTACTCGGGGGTTCTAGATACGCAGTATTTT. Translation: CASSYSGVLDTQYF.